This is a list of T cell receptor beta chains from one sample in a study of siplizumab effects on memory and regulatory T cells. Libraries were prepared by immunoSEQ multiplex PCR; TCRdb keeps only in-frame clonotypes and omits some of them. The top ten clones hold about two fifths of a sample with 55,000 to 70,000 clones, more than 80% of them seen once. The sample taken for sequencing was CD8+ T cells sorted from blood. The receptors stem from a human donor in good health. Both conserved end residues are part of each CDR3. Each record gives: CDR3 protein, CDR3 DNA, J gene, clone size, V gene, D gene. D genes are given only for firm matches. Only part of the rows carry a size: once, few, many, or a class if the clone is expanded.

CDR3: CASSLDRGRAEAFF
DNA: TGTGCCAGCAGCTTAGACCGGGGGCGTGCTGAAGCTTTCTTT
J: TRBJ1-1
size: .
V: TRBV7-9
D: .

CDR3: CASSLGLADYEQYF
DNA: TGCGCCAGCAGCTTGGGGCTAGCGGACTACGAGCAGTACTTC
J: TRBJ2-7
size: once
V: TRBV5-1
D: TRBD2

CDR3: CASSTGYSGANVLTF
DNA: TGTGCCAGCAGCACCGGATACTCTGGGGCCAACGTCCTGACTTTC
J: TRBJ2-6
size: .
V: TRBV7-3
D: .

CDR3: CASSQGLAGVYEQFF
DNA: TGTGCCAGCAGCCAAGGACTAGCGGGAGTTTATGAGCAGTTCTTC
J: TRBJ2-1
size: .
V: TRBV9
D: TRBD2

CDR3: CASSLVMNTEAFF
DNA: TGCGCCAGCAGCTTGGTTATGAACACTGAAGCTTTCTTT
J: TRBJ1-1
size: .
V: TRBV5-1
D: .

CDR3: CASGDSLTYNEQFF
DNA: TGCGCCAGCGGGGACAGCCTGACCTACAATGAGCAGTTCTTC
J: TRBJ2-1
size: once
V: TRBV4-3
D: TRBD1

CDR3: CASSTTDRITFGYTF
DNA: TGTGCCAGTAGTACCACGGACAGGATAACCTTCGGCTACACCTTC
J: TRBJ1-2
size: .
V: TRBV19
D: TRBD1

CDR3: CASSHPQGASLEAFF
DNA: TGTGCCAGCAGCCACCCCCAGGGGGCCAGCCTTGAAGCTTTCTTT
J: TRBJ1-1
size: .
V: TRBV11-2
D: TRBD1

CDR3: CASSGNEQYF
DNA: TGTGCCAGCAGTGGGAATGAGCAGTACTTC
J: TRBJ2-7
size: few
V: TRBV7-9
D: .

CDR3: CASSFGEKLFF
DNA: TGTGCCAGCAGTTTTGGTGAAAAACTGTTTTTT
J: TRBJ1-4
size: .
V: TRBV27
D: .

CDR3: CASSSGQAIYEQYF
DNA: TGTGCCAGTAGTTCTGGACAGGCCATCTACGAGCAGTACTTC
J: TRBJ2-7
size: .
V: TRBV19
D: TRBD1

CDR3: CASSLRGLNQPQHF
DNA: TGTGCCAGCAGCCTCAGGGGGCTCAATCAGCCCCAGCATTTT
J: TRBJ1-5
size: .
V: TRBV27
D: TRBD1

CDR3: CASTGNEQFF
DNA: TGTGCCAGCACGGGGAATGAGCAGTTCTTC
J: TRBJ2-1
size: .
V: TRBV7-8
D: .

CDR3: CASSLPRYQETQYF
DNA: TGTGCCAGCAGCCTCCCGCGGTACCAAGAGACCCAGTACTTC
J: TRBJ2-5
size: .
V: TRBV7-8
D: .

CDR3: CSVISASEQYF
DNA: TGCAGTGTCATATCTGCGTCCGAGCAGTACTTC
J: TRBJ2-7
size: .
V: TRBV20-1
D: .

CDR3: CASSWESGRDTQYF
DNA: TGTGCCAGCAGTTGGGAAAGCGGGAGAGATACGCAGTATTTT
J: TRBJ2-3
size: .
V: TRBV6-5
D: TRBD2

CDR3: CASSPGPSYEQYF
DNA: TGTGCCAGCAGCCCGGGACCGAGCTACGAGCAGTACTTC
J: TRBJ2-7
size: .
V: TRBV7-2
D: .

CDR3: CASSLAGTGHGELFF
DNA: TGTGCCAGCAGCTTGGCCGGGACAGGGCACGGGGAGCTGTTTTTT
J: TRBJ2-2
size: .
V: TRBV5-5
D: TRBD1

CDR3: CASSQESGELFF
DNA: TGTGCCAGCAGCCAAGAATCCGGGGAGCTGTTTTTT
J: TRBJ2-2
size: .
V: TRBV4-2
D: .

CDR3: CASSQAGSSYNEQFF
DNA: TGCGCCAGCAGCCAAGCGGGGAGCTCCTACAATGAGCAGTTCTTC
J: TRBJ2-1
size: few
V: TRBV4-1
D: .

CDR3: CASRSGLSNEQFF
DNA: TGTGCCAGCAGATCGGGGTTAAGCAATGAGCAGTTCTTC
J: TRBJ2-1
size: .
V: TRBV9
D: .

CDR3: CASSQGLAGQGEQYF
DNA: TGCGCCAGCAGCCAAGGACTAGCGGGACAGGGCGAGCAGTACTTC
J: TRBJ2-7
size: .
V: TRBV4-1
D: TRBD2